This TCR beta chain was retrieved from a study of CD8+ T cells in alopecia areata. The treatment was: oral pan-JAK inhibitor, 5-10 mg twice daily. The study team obtained lesional scalp punch biopsies and peripheral blood from alopecia areata patients. This clone appeared once. CDR3 length: 17 amino acids. V was clipped by 6 bases and J by 0 bases; unmatched bases: 17. CDR1 is SQVTM and CDR2 is ANQGSEA in the germline V gene. As the sequencing template, cDNA was produced by extracting RNA and reverse transcribing it. The repertoire was sequenced with immunoSEQ multiplex PCR; TCRdb's copy has only in-frame clones and lacks some. Seen here are roughly 280,000 clones, about three fifths observed once, and the top ten hold 0.75% to 0.95%.

This receptor was identified in a human donor with alopecia areata. This chain joins TRBV29-1 and TRBJ2-7; 7 nucleotides agree with TRBD1. Here the sequenced sample was CD4+ T cells sorted from blood, taken around week 54, from a patient treated with tofacitinib. The CDR3: CSVSLELGGRSSYEQYF. CDR3 DNA sequence: TGCAGCGTATCCCTCGAGTTAGGGGGCCGAAGCTCCTACGAGCAGTACTTC.